A single sample is the source of the 14 T cell receptor beta chains below, sequenced in a study of response to subunit inactivated influenza vaccine. A single record per CDR3 protein comes from TCRdb applying MiXCR to the RT-PCR reads. The sample consists of about half a million distinct CDR3 sequences, over 25% of them appearing once. This material consisted of CD4+ T cells sorted from PBMCs, taken roughly 5 days after vaccination. Every receptor here comes from a man aged 50 or older who received an inactivated influenza vaccine.

To note about this clonotype: An end of the junction does not agree with germline; a read error may underlie this. This chain uses TRBV20-1 with TRBJ2-1, with 11 positions matching TRBD2. The CDR3 runs 15 residues. The germline gives CDR1 DFQATT, CDR2 SNEGSKA (reference sequence). DNA for the CDR3: TGCTGTGCTAGGGATAGCGGGGGGGCCTACAATGAGCAGTTCTTC. Translation gives CCARDSGGAYNEQFF.

At least ten counts were recorded for this clonotype. The rearrangement joins TRBV7-9 to TRBJ2-7; D is possibly TRBD1 (5 bases). In germline, CDR1 is SEHNR, CDR2 FQNEAQ (reference sequence). The CDR3 is 14 residues long. The V end was cut by 2 bases, the J end by 3 bases, with 11 bases between. In DNA, the CDR3 is TGTGCCAGCAGCTTAAAGGGGCGGAGCTACGAGCAGTACTTC. Its protein is CASSLKGRSYEQYF.

The V call is TRBV7-9, the J call TRBJ2-3; D gene uncertain. The CDR3 length is 16 residues. CDR1 is SEHNR, CDR2 FQNEAQ, per germline (reference sequence). V lost 1 base and J 0 bases, leaving 11 bases between the germline ends. This CDR3 reads CASSLGAETSTDTQYF. CDR3 sequence (DNA): TGTGCCAGCAGCTTAGGGGCGGAGACTAGCACAGATACGCAGTATTTT.

This clonotype was seen more than once but under ten times. The chain is built from TRBV29-1 and TRBJ2-7; no clear D. V was clipped by 3 bases and J by 1 base, with 13 bases between them. CDR3 length: 14 residues. Germline V gene lookup returns CDR1 SQVTM and CDR2 ANQGSEA. CDR3 in amino acids: CSVDSAESSYEQYF. The CDR3 DNA reads as TGCAGCGTTGATTCCGCGGAATCATCCTACGAGCAGTACTTC.

The rearrangement links TRBV20-1 to TRBJ2-5, with 9 bases fitting TRBD2. Unmatched junction bases numbered 12, after V lost 5 bases and J lost 5 bases. Germline assignment: CDR1 DFQATT and CDR2 SNEGSKA (reference sequence). The CDR3 is 15 residues long. The CDR3 sequence: CSAPKRGEIRETQYF. DNA of the CDR3: TGCAGTGCTCCCAAGCGGGGGGAAATTCGGGAGACCCAGTACTTC.

The chain recombines TRBV10-3 with TRBJ2-7, with D unclear. The V end lost 7 bases, the J end lost 4 bases, and 8 bases lay between the germline ends. CDR1 ENHRY and CDR2 SYGVKD come from the germline V gene. The CDR3 sequence is 11 residues long. The CDR3 is CAIIPQYEQYF. The CDR3 nucleotides are TGTGCCATCATCCCTCAGTACGAGCAGTACTTC.

This clonotype has a single count. The chain combines TRBV23-1 with TRBJ2-6; no firm D call. TRBV23-1 has ORF status, its function being uncertain. CDR3 length: 15 amino acids. V was shortened by 3 bases and J by 2 bases, with 8 bases between the two germline ends. CDR3 DNA sequence: TGCGCCAGCAGTCATCCAATTGCTGGGGCCAACGTCCTGACTTTC. Its translation: CASSHPIAGANVLTF.

The CDR3 DNA reads as TGTGCCAGCAGCTTCAACAGGGGACGCGAGACCCAGTACTTC. It is translated as CASSFNRGRETQYF. V usage is TRBV7-2 and J usage is TRBJ2-5, with 7 bases aligning to TRBD1. Per the germline V gene, CDR1 is SGHTA and CDR2 is FQGNSA. Unmatched junction bases numbered 6, after V lost 3 bases and J lost 5 bases. This CDR3 has 14 residues.

This clonotype occurred a few times. The genes are TRBV29-1 and TRBJ2-5; 9 bases are shared with TRBD1. The CDR3 is made up of 14 amino acids. J was trimmed by 4 bases and V by 6 bases; bases with no gene match: 9. The germline CDR1 and CDR2 sequences are SQVTM and ANQGSEA. The CDR3: CSVARTGAGETQYF. CDR3 nucleotides: TGCAGCGTGGCCCGGACAGGGGCAGGAGAGACCCAGTACTTC.

This sequence joins TRBV10-3 and TRBJ1-4; TRBD1 is a possible D gene (6 bases). The germline V gene has CDR1 ENHRY and CDR2 SYGVKD. Trimming stripped 10 bases from V and 2 bases from J, with 20 bases between. There are 16 residues in the CDR3. The CDR3 region has the DNA TGTGCCACTAAGACAGGCTCAAGCGCTACTAATGAAAAACTGTTTTTT. This codes for CATKTGSSATNEKLFF.

The chain combines TRBV10-3 with TRBJ2-7, with TRBD1 matching 11 bases. V lost 6 bases and J lost 6; bases outside the gene matches: 4. Germline lookup yields CDR1 ENHRY and CDR2 SYGVKD. The CDR3 has 13 amino acids. The CDR3 spells CAISRTGGFEQYF. CDR3 DNA: TGTGCCATCAGCAGGACAGGGGGCTTCGAGCAGTACTTC.

The rearrangement joins TRBV5-1 to TRBJ2-3, with a possible D match to TRBD2 (6 bases). The germline CDR1 and CDR2 sequences are SGHRS and YFSETQ. The CDR3 is 16 amino acids. V lost 4 bases to trimming and J lost 0 bases, with 15 bases between them. CDR3: CASSQSRDSSTDTQYF. The CDR3 nucleotides read TGCGCCAGCAGCCAATCCCGGGACTCCAGCACAGATACGCAGTATTTT.

The chain combines TRBV3-1 with TRBJ2-1, with TRBD1 as a possible D gene (5 bases). Deletions cut 3 bases from V and 6 bases from J, with 12 bases between. This CDR3 is built from 14 residues. CDR1 and CDR2 from the germline V gene are LGHDT and YNNKEL (reference sequence). As DNA, the CDR3 is TGTGCCAGCAGCCAGACCCCAGGGCTCAATGAGCAGTTCTTC. Amino acid sequence: CASSQTPGLNEQFF.

This sequence joins TRBV20-1 and TRBJ2-5, with D possibly TRBD1 on 5 matching bases. Germline CDR1 and CDR2: DFQATT and SNEGSKA (reference sequence). CDR3 length equals 15 residues. The V gene lost 8 bases and the J gene lost 5 bases, with 24 bases spanning the gap. In DNA, the CDR3 is TGCAGTACCTCCCGTCGTTCAGGGCTCATCGAGACCCAGTACTTC. This codes for CSTSRRSGLIETQYF.